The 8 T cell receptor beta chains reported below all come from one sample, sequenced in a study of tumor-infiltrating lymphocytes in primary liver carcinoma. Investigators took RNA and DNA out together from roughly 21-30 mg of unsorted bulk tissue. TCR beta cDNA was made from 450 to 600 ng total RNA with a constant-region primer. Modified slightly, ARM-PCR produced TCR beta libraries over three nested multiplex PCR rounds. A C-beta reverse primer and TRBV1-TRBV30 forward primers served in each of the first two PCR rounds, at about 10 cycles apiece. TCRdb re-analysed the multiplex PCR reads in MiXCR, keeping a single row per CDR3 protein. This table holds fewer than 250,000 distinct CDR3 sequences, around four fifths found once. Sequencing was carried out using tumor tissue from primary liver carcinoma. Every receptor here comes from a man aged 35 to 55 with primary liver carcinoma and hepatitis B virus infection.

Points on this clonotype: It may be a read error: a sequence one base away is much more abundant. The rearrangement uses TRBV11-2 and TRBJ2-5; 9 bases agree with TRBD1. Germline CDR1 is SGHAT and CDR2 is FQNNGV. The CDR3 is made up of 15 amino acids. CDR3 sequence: CASGLNRGLVETQYF. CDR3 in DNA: TGTGCCAGCGGCTTAAACAGGGGGCTTGTGGAGACCCAGTACTTC.

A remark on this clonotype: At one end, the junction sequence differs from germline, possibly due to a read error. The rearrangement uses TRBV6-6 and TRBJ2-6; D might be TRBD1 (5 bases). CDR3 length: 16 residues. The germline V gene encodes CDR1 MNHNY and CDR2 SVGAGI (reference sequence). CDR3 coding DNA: TGTACCAGCAGTTACCCCTCAGGGTCTGCGGCCAACGTCCTGACTTTC. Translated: CTSSYPSGSAANVLTF.

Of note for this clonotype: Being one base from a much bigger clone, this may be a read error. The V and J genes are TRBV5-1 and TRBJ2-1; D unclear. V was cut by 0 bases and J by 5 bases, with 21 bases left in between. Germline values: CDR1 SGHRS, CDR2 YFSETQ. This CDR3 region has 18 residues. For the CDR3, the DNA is TGCGCCAGCAGCTTGGCCCCAACTACCGGGTCTCTAAACAATGAGCAGTTCTTC. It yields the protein CASSLAPTTGSLNNEQFF.

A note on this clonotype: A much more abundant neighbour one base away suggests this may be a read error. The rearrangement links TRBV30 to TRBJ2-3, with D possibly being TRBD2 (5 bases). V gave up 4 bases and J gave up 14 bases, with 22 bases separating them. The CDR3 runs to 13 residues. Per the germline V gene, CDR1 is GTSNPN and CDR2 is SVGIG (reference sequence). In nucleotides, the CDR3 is TGTGCCTGGACCTCCAGGACTGCCTCCCGGGGGTATTTT. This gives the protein CAWTSRTASRGYF.

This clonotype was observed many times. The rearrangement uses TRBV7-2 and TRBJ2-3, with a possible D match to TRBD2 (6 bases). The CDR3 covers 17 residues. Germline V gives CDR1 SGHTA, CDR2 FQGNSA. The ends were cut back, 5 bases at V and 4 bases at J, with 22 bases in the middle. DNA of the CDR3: TGTGCCAGCAGCAGACAAATGATGCGGGGCGCCGCAGATACGCAGTATTTT. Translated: CASSRQMMRGAADTQYF.

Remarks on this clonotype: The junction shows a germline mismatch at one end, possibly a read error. CDR3 residues: CAWNPSGNNEQLF. The DNA of the CDR3 is TGTGCCTGGAATCCCAGCGGAAACAATGAGCAGCTCTTC. V usage is TRBV30 and J usage is TRBJ2-1; TRBD2 is a possible D gene (5 bases). CDR3 size: 13 residues. In germline, CDR1 is GTSNPN, CDR2 SVGIG (reference sequence).

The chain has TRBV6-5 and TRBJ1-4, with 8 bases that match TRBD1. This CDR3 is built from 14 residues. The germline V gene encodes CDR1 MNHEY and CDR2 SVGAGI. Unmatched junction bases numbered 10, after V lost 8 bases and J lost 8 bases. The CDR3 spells CASDPRGPTEKLFF. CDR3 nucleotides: TGTGCCAGCGATCCCAGGGGGCCCACCGAAAAACTGTTTTTT.

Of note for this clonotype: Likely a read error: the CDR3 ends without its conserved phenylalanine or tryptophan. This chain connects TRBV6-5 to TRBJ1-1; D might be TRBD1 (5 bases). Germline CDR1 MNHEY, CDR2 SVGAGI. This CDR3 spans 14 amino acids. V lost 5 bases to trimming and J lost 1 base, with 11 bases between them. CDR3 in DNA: TGTGCCAGCAGTCGTCAGGACAAGAACACTGAAGCTTTCCTT. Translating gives CASSRQDKNTEAFL.